This entry describes one TCR beta chain. The data stem from a study of cytomegalovirus exposure and HLA in healthy donors. Looking at the study overall: In an earlier analysis, approximately 120 million unique TCR beta sequences were found from 150 million to 200 million T cells.

Germline V gives CDR1 SNHLY, CDR2 FYNNEI. Trimming took 11 bases from V and 3 from J; bases not matched to a gene: 6. CDR3 length equals 13 residues. Both 60 Vbeta primers and 13 Jbeta primers went into the PCR. Sequenced by immunoSEQ multiplex PCR; TCRdb stores in-frame clones only, minus some. The sample has approximately 100,000 clones; approximately 80% are singletons. This chain connects TRBV2 to TRBJ2-7; 11 positions agree with TRBD1. This clonotype was sampled from a woman aged 40 to 55 in good health and CMV-seropositive. Specimen: PBMCs. Written as DNA, the CDR3 is TGTGCCCTCTTCGGGACAGGGGGCTACGAGCAGTACTTC. Translating gives CALFGTGGYEQYF.